Below are 25 T cell receptor beta chains sequenced from a single sample in a study of molecular identifiers for immune sequencing clone quantification. Each CDR3 protein gets one entry after TCRdb re-called the PCR reads with MiXCR. There are about half a million distinct CDR3 sequences in the sample; roughly 26% occur only once, and roughly 0.77% lies in the top ten. Sequencing input: naive CD8+ T cells from blood, with Jurkat cell RNA spiked in. As to subset: FACS-sorted CD8+CD4-CCR7+CD45RA+ naive T cells. These TCRs come from a human donor in good health. Some libraries in this study had Jurkat cell RNA spiked in.

As to this clonotype: A read error may produce the germline difference seen at one junction end. The chain's CDR3 is CASSPTGALETKYF. The CDR3 region has the DNA TGTGCCAGCAGTCCGACAGGGGCCCTGGAGACCAAGTACTTC. The rearrangement uses TRBV28 and TRBJ2-5, with 8 bases fitting TRBD1. CDR1 and CDR2 (germline): MDHEN, SYDVKM. This CDR3 is 14 amino acids long.

This clonotype was seen many times. The chain recombines TRBV28 with TRBJ2-3; a weak D match, TRBD1 (6 bases). With 5 bases removed from V and 0 bases from J, the gap between germline ends came to 15 bases. This CDR3 is 16 amino acids long. Germline CDR1 reads MDHEN; CDR2 reads SYDVKM. The CDR3 is CASSLDRRASTDTQYF. The DNA for the CDR3 is TGTGCCAGCAGTCTCGACAGGAGAGCTAGCACAGATACGCAGTATTTT.

There are many counts of this clonotype. The V and J genes are TRBV7-6 and TRBJ2-7; D remains unclear. Germline CDR1 SGHVS, CDR2 FNYEAQ. This CDR3 has 15 residues. Trimming shortened V by 5 bases and J by 6 bases, and 20 bases separated the two germline ends. The DNA for the CDR3 is TGTGCCAGCAGCCCGAGGACGGATTTTGTTTCCGAGCAGTACTTC. It encodes CASSPRTDFVSEQYF.

The chain joins TRBV4-1 to TRBJ1-1; the D is unclear. With 1 base removed from V and 6 bases from J, the gap between germline ends came to 6 bases. Germline CDR1 MGHRA, CDR2 YSYEKL. The CDR3 spans 12 residues. The CDR3, as DNA: TGCGCCAGCAGCCAAGGAACGGCTGAAGCTTTCTTT. It translates to CASSQGTAEAFF.

This clonotype was detected only once. The V call is TRBV13, the J call TRBJ2-7; the D call may be TRBD1 or TRBD2 (5 bases each). The CDR3 runs to 17 residues. Germline assignment: CDR1 PRHDT and CDR2 FYEKMQ (reference sequence). The germline V and J ends were trimmed by 0 bases and 0 bases, with 15 bases remaining between them. DNA for the CDR3: TGTGCCAGCAGCTTAGGGTTAAGGGGACCTCCCTCCTACGAGCAGTACTTC. The encoded protein is CASSLGLRGPPSYEQYF. Based on the CDR3 plus reference TRBV13 and TRBJ2-7, the full variable domain is AAGVIQSPRHLIKEKRETATLKCYPIPRHDTVYWYQQGPGQDPQFLISFYEKMQSDKGSIPDRFSAQQFSDYHSELNMSSLELGDSALYFCASSLGLRGPPSYEQYFGPGTRLTVT.

CDR3 sequence reads: CASSLSQGVEKLFF. CDR3 nucleotide sequence: TGTGCCAGCAGTTTATCTCAGGGAGTTGAAAAACTGTTTTTT. J is TRBJ1-4 and V is TRBV27; D might be TRBD1 (5 bases). The germline CDR1 and CDR2 sequences are MNHEY and SMNVEV (reference sequence). This CDR3 region has 14 residues. With 0 bases removed from V and 7 bases from J, the gap between germline ends came to 9 bases.

This chain connects TRBV4-3 to TRBJ1-1; 9 nucleotides line up with TRBD1. With 1 base clipped from V and 7 bases from J, the junction kept 16 bases outside the gene matches. This CDR3 has 18 residues. In germline, CDR1 is LGHNA, CDR2 YSLEER. The DNA for the CDR3 is TGCGCCAGCAGCCAAGTCATACAGGACGGACAGGGGACAGGTGAAGCTTTCTTT. Its translation: CASSQVIQDGQGTGEAFF.

This clonotype was counted many times. V is TRBV4-3 and J is TRBJ2-7; D could derive from TRBD1 or TRBD2 (5 bases each). In germline, CDR1 is LGHNA, CDR2 YSLEER. V shed 3 bases and J shed 4 bases, with 19 bases lying between them. This CDR3 has 16 residues. The CDR3 DNA reads TGCGCCAGCAGCCACCGGAGACAGCTCGGCGGGTACGAGCAGTACTTC. Translating gives CASSHRRQLGGYEQYF.

The chain is built from TRBV29-1 and TRBJ1-2; perhaps TRBD1 as D (5 bases). CDR3 size: 13 residues. Germline assignment: CDR1 SQVTM and CDR2 ANQGSEA. Deletions cut 0 bases from V and 4 bases from J, with 9 bases between. For the CDR3, the DNA is TGCAGCGTTGAAGAGCAGGGCGGCTATGGCTACACCTTC. This codes for CSVEEQGGYGYTF.

This clonotype was seen many times. The chain has TRBV5-1 and TRBJ2-5, with 10 nucleotides matching TRBD2. Germline CDR1 is SGHRS and CDR2 is YFSETQ. The CDR3 spans 16 residues. Trimming at V came to 5 bases and at J to 2 bases, leaving 9 bases not matched to a gene. The CDR3 DNA reads TGCGCCAGCAGGTTCCCGGGGACTAGCGCACAAGAGACCCAGTACTTC. It is translated as CASRFPGTSAQETQYF.

This clonotype was seen many times. This sequence joins TRBV5-6 and TRBJ2-3; D assignment may be TRBD1 or TRBD2 (5 bases each). CDR1 is SGHDT, CDR2 YYEEEE, per germline. The CDR3 is 15 residues long. Trimming took 2 bases from V and 1 from J, leaving 11 bases between them. The CDR3 here is CASSLVRGRTDTQYF. The CDR3 nucleotides are TGTGCCAGCAGCTTAGTTCGGGGACGCACAGATACGCAGTATTTT. The full variable domain, rest sourced from reference TRBV5-6 and TRBJ2-3, is DAGVTQSPTHLIKTRGQQVTLRCSPKSGHDTVSWYQQALGQGPQFIFQYYEEEERQRGNFPDRFSGHQFPNYSSELNVNALLLGDSALYLCASSLVRGRTDTQYFGPGTRLTVL.

The chain employs TRBV7-9 and TRBJ2-5; D possibly matches TRBD1 or TRBD2 (5 bases each). The CDR3 extends over 15 amino acids. V lost 6 bases and J 0 bases, leaving 14 bases between the germline ends. Germline V gives CDR1 SEHNR, CDR2 FQNEAQ (reference sequence). The chain's CDR3 is CASSRPGPYQETQYF. The CDR3 region has the DNA TGTGCCAGCAGTCGACCGGGACCCTACCAAGAGACCCAGTACTTC.

This clonotype has a handful of counts. The chain carries TRBV9 and TRBJ2-7; maybe TRBD2 (5 bases). Trimming stripped 4 bases from V and 2 bases from J, with 13 bases between. The CDR3 covers 14 residues. Germline V gives CDR1 SGDLS, CDR2 YYNGEE. As DNA, the CDR3 is TGTGCCAGCAGCCCCGGGATTGGTACCTACGAGCAGTACTTC. This encodes CASSPGIGTYEQYF.

The CDR3 reads CASSLGRLNIQYF. CDR3 nucleotide sequence: TGTGCCAGCAGTTTGGGCAGGCTGAACATTCAGTACTTC. This sequence joins TRBV27 and TRBJ2-4; D not resolved. The CDR3 is 13 amino acids. Trimming took 3 bases from V and 7 from J, leaving 10 bases between them. Germline CDR1 is MNHEY and CDR2 is SMNVEV (reference sequence).

This clonotype was counted at least ten times. This chain links TRBV27 with TRBJ2-7; D is uncertain. Deletions cut 5 bases from V and 5 bases from J, with 16 bases between. CDR1 is MNHEY, CDR2 SMNVEV, per germline (reference sequence). This CDR3 comprises 14 residues. CDR3: CASSDGFGVHEQYF. Written as DNA, the CDR3 is TGTGCCAGCAGTGACGGATTTGGGGTCCACGAGCAGTACTTC.

Many counts were recorded for this clonotype. J is TRBJ2-7 and V is TRBV20-1, with D maybe TRBD2 (5 bases). The V gene's germline CDR1 is DFQATT and CDR2 SNEGSKA (reference sequence). The CDR3 has 16 amino acids. Between the trimmed V and J ends, which lost 3 bases and 2 bases, there was a span of 20 bases. The CDR3 spells CSASSRSGGPPYEQYF. In DNA, the CDR3 is TGCAGTGCTAGTAGTAGGAGTGGCGGGCCACCCTACGAGCAGTACTTC.

The rearrangement joins TRBV28 to TRBJ2-2; TRBD1 matches at 8 bases. J gave up 1 base and V 7 bases, and 14 bases lay outside the gene matches. The germline V gene encodes CDR1 MDHEN and CDR2 SYDVKM. The CDR3 loop spans 18 amino acids. CDR3 residues: CASTPDRAGYKNTGELFF. The CDR3 DNA reads as TGTGCCAGCACTCCGGACAGGGCGGGCTACAAGAACACCGGGGAGCTGTTTTTT. Full variable domain (rest looked up from reference TRBV28 and TRBJ2-2): DVKVTQSSRYLVKRTGEKVFLECVQDMDHENMFWYRQDPGLGLRLIYFSYDVKMKEKGDIPEGYSVSREKKERFSLILESASTNQTSMYLCASTPDRAGYKNTGELFFGEGSRLTVL.

The chain combines TRBV20-1 with TRBJ1-6; 9 bases align to TRBD1. CDR1 and CDR2 (germline): DFQATT, SNEGSKA (reference sequence). The CDR3 is 18 amino acids. The V segment lost 5 bases and the J segment 0 bases; nucleotides outside the gene matches: 11. The CDR3 DNA is TGCAGTGCTCGCCCGACAGGGGGTTCGGGCTCCTATAATTCACCCCTCCACTTT. Protein: CSARPTGGSGSYNSPLHF.

To note about this clonotype: Germline is not matched at one junction end, which may reflect a read error. The chain's CDR3 is CDSSPRSRTDYEQYF. In DNA, the CDR3 is TGTGACAGCTCACCACGGTCCCGGACAGACTACGAGCAGTACTTC. This chain connects TRBV18 to TRBJ2-7, with D tentatively TRBD1 (6 bases). The CDR3 covers 15 residues. The germline gives CDR1 KGHSH, CDR2 LQKENI.

Many counts were recorded for this clonotype. The chain has TRBV7-6 and TRBJ2-3; D may be TRBD2 (5 bases). The V end lost 1 base, the J end lost 3 bases, and 8 bases lay between the germline ends. CDR1 SGHVS and CDR2 FNYEAQ come from the germline V gene. This CDR3 has 14 amino acids. CDR3 residues: CASSLELETDTQYF. CDR3 nucleotides: TGTGCCAGCAGCTTAGAACTAGAAACAGATACGCAGTATTTT.

The CDR3 region is CASSRQGGSNQPQHF. CDR3 sequence (DNA): TGTGCCAGCAGCCGACAGGGAGGTTCCAATCAGCCCCAGCATTTT. The V and J genes are TRBV7-8 and TRBJ1-5, with 7 nucleotides matching TRBD1. CDR3 length: 15 residues. V dropped 5 bases and J dropped 3; count of bases not matched to a gene: 7. CDR1 and CDR2 (germline): SGHVS, FQNEAQ.

This clonotype was seen a few times. The chain uses TRBV28 and TRBJ1-4; D unresolved. The CDR3 sequence is 13 residues long. V was clipped by 5 bases and J by 6 bases, with 10 bases between them. Germline CDR1 is MDHEN and CDR2 is SYDVKM. CDR3: CASSPGVDEKLFF. In DNA, the CDR3 is TGTGCCAGCAGTCCCGGGGTTGATGAAAAACTGTTTTTT.

At least ten counts were recorded for this clonotype. The rearrangement links TRBV4-2 to TRBJ2-7; TRBD2 matches at 10 bases. After removal of 4 bases from V and 3 bases from J, the junction contained 3 bases not matched to a gene. CDR1 is LGHNA and CDR2 is YNFKEQ in the germline V gene. CDR3 length equals 14 residues. Written as DNA, the CDR3 is TGTGCCAGCAGCCCCGGGACTAGCGTCTACGAGCAGTACTTC. Protein: CASSPGTSVYEQYF.

The gene calls are TRBV12-3 or TRBV12-4 and TRBJ1-1; no clear D. The CDR3 contains 13 residues. V was shortened by 3 bases and J by 2 bases, with 7 bases between the two germline ends. The CDR3 spells CASSFGYNTEAFF. The CDR3 DNA reads TGTGCCAGCAGTTTCGGTTACAACACTGAAGCTTTCTTT.

This chain connects TRBV6-2 or TRBV6-3 to TRBJ1-1; 8 positions agree with TRBD1. This CDR3 comprises 15 residues. The V gene's germline CDR1 is MNHEY and CDR2 SVGEGT. The junction had 11 bases not matched to a gene; V was cut back by 6 bases and J by 5 bases. CDR3 coding DNA: TGTGCCAGCAGCCCGGGGACAGGTTTGGGGACTGAAGCTTTCTTT. This encodes CASSPGTGLGTEAFF.